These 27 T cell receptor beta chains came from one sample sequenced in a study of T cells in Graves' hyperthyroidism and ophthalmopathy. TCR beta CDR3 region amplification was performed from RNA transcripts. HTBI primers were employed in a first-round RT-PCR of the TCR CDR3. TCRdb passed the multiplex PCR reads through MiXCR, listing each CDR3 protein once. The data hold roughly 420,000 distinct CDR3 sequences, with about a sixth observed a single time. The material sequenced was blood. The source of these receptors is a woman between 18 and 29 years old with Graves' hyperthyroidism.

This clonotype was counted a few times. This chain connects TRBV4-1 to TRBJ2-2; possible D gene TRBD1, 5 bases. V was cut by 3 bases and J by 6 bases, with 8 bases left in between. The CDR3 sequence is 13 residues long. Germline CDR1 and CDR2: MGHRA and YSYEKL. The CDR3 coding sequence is TGCGCCAGCAGCCACGTAGGGGCCGGGGAGCTGTTTTTT. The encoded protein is CASSHVGAGELFF.

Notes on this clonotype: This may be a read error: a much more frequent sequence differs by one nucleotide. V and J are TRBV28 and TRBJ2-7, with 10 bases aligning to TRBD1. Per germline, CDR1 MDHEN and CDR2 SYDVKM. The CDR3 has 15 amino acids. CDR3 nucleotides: TGTGCCAGCAGGGTGATCGGGACAGGGGACCTCGAGCTGTACTTC. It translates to CASRVIGTGDLELYF.

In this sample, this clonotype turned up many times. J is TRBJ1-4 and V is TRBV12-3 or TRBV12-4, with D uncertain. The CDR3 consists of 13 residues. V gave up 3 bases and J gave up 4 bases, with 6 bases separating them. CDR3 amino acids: CASSFGINEKLFF. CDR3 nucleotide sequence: TGTGCCAGCAGTTTCGGTATTAATGAAAAACTGTTTTTT.

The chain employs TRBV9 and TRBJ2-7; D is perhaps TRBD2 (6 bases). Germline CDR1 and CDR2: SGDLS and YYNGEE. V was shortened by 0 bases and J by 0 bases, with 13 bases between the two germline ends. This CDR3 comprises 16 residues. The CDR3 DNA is TGTGCCAGCAGCGTAGGGCGGGGTGGGACCTCCTACGAGCAGTACTTC. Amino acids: CASSVGRGGTSYEQYF.

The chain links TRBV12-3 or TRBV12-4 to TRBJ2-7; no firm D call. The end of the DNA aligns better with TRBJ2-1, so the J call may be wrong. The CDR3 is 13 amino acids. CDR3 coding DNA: TGTGCCAGCGGGCGGCAGAACCCCTACGAGCAGTTCTTC. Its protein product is CASGRQNPYEQFF.

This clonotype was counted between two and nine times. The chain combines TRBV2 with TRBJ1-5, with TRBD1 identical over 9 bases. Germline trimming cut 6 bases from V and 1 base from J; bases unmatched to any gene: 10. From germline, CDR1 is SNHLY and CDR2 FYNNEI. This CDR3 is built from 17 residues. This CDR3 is CASRKGQGSRSNQPQHF. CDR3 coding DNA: TGTGCCAGCAGGAAGGGACAGGGTTCAAGAAGCAATCAGCCCCAGCATTTT. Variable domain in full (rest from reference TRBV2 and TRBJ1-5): EPEVTQTPSHQVTQMGQEVILRCVPISNHLYFYWYRQILGQKVEFLVSFYNNEISEKSEIFDDQFSVERPDGSNFTLKIRSTKLEDSAMYFCASRKGQGSRSNQPQHFGDGTRLSIL.

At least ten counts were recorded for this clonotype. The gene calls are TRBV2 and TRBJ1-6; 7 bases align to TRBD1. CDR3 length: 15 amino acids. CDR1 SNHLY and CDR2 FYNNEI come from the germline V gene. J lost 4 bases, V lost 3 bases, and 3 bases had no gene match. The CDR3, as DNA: TGTGCCAGCAGTGACCGGGACAGTTATAATTCACCCCTCCACTTT. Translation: CASSDRDSYNSPLHF.

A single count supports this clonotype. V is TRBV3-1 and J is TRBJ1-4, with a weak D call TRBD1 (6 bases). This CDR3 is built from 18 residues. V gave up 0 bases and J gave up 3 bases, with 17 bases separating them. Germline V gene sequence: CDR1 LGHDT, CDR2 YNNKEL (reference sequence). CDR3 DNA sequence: TGTGCCAGCAGCCAAGATCTTGGGGGCGTTGGTTCTAATGAAAAACTGTTTTTT. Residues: CASSQDLGGVGSNEKLFF.

CDR3 region: CASSGTSGGRGRPQYF. CDR3 bases: TGTGCCAGCAGTGGGACTAGCGGGGGTCGGGGCCGGCCGCAGTATTTT. This chain links TRBV9 with TRBJ2-3; 14 bases map to TRBD2. The CDR3 totals 16 residues. The germline V gene encodes CDR1 SGDLS and CDR2 YYNGEE. The ends lost 5 bases at V and 10 bases at J; junction bases unmatched: 12.

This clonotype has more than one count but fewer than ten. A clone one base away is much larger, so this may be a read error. CDR3 in amino acids: CASNPGDSQYGYTF. As DNA, the CDR3 is TGTGCCAGCAACCCGGGGGACAGCCAATATGGCTACACCTTC. The V call is TRBV7-3, the J call TRBJ1-2, with TRBD1 identical over 7 bases. CDR3 length equals 14 residues. Germline loops: CDR1 SGHTA, CDR2 FQGTGA. With V trimmed by 7 bases and J by 5 bases, 10 bases remained unmatched.

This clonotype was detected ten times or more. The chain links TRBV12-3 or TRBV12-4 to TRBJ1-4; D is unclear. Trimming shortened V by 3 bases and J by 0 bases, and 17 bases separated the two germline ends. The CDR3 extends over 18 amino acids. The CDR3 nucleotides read TGTGCCAGCAGTTTTGGTAGCCGACAAGTTCCAACTAATGAAAAACTGTTTTTT. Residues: CASSFGSRQVPTNEKLFF.

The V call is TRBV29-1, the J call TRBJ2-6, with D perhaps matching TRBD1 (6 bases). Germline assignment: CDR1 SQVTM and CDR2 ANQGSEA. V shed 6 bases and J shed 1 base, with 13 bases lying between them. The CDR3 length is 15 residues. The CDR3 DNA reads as TGCAGCGTCCGGGACACCGAGTCTGGGGCCAACGTCCTGACTTTC. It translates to CSVRDTESGANVLTF.

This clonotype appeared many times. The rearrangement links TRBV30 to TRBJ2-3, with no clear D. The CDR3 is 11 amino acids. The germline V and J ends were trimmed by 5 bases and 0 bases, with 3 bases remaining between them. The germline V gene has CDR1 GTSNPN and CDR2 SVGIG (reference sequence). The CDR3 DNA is TGTGCCTGGTTGAGCACAGATACGCAGTATTTT. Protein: CAWLSTDTQYF.

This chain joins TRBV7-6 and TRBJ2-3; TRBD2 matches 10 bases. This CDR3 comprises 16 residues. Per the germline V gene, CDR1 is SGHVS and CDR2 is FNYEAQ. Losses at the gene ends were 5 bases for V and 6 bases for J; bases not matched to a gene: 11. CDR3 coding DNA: TGTGCCAGCAGCAGATTCCTAGCGGGGGCCGCGGATACGCAGTATTTT. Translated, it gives CASSRFLAGAADTQYF.

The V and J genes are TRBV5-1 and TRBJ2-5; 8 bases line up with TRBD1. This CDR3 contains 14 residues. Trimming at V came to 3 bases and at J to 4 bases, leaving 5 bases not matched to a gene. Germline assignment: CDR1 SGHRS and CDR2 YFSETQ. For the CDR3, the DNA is TGCGCCAGCAGCTGGACAGGGAAAGGAGAGACCCAGTACTTC. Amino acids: CASSWTGKGETQYF.

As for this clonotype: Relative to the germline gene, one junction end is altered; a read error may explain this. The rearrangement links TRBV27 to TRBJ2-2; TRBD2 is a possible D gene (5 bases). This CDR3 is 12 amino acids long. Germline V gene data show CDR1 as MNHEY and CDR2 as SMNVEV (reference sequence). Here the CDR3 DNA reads TGTGCCAGCAGTTCACCATCCGGGAAGCTGTTTTTT. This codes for CASSSPSGKLFF.

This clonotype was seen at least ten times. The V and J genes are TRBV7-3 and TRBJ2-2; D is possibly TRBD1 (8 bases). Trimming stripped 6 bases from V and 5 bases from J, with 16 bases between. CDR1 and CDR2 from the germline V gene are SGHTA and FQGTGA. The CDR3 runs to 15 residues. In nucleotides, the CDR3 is TGTGCCAGCAGACTAGACAGGGGAGGGACCGGGGAGCTGTTTTTT. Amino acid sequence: CASRLDRGGTGELFF. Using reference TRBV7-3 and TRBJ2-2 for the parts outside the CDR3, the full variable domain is GAGVSQTPSNKVTEKGKYVELRCDPISGHTALYWYRQSLGQGPEFLIYFQGTGAADDSGLPNDRFFAVRPEGSVSTLKIQRTERGDSAVYLCASRLDRGGTGELFFGEGSRLTVL.

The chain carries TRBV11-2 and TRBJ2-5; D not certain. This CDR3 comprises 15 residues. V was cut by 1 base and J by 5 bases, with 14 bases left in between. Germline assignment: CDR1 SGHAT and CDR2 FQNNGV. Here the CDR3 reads CASSLVPPPRETQYF. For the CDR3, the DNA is TGTGCCAGCAGCTTAGTACCCCCTCCCCGGGAGACCCAGTACTTC.

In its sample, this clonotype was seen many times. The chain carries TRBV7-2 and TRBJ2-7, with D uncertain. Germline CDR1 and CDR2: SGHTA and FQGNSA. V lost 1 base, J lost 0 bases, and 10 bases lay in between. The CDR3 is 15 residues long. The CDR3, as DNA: TGTGCCAGCAGCTTAGGGCAGTTTAGCTCCTACGAGCAGTACTTC. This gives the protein CASSLGQFSSYEQYF.

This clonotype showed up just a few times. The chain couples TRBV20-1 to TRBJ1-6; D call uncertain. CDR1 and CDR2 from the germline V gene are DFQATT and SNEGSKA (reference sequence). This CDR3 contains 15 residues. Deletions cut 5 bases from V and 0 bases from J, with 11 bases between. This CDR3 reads CSAAVTSSYNSPLHF. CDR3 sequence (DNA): TGCAGTGCTGCCGTGACGAGCTCCTATAATTCACCCCTCCACTTT.

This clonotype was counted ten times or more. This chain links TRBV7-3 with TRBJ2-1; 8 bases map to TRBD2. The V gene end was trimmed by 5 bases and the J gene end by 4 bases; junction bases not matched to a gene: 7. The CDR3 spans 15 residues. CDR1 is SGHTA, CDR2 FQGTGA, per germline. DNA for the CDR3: TGTGCCAGCAGCCTTTCGGGCGGGAGGTACAATGAGCAGTTCTTC. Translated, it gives CASSLSGGRYNEQFF.

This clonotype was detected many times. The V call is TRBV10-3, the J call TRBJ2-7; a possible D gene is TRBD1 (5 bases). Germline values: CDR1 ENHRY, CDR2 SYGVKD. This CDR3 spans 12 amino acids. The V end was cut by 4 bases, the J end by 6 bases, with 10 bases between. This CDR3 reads CAISGGLTEQYF. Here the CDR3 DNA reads TGTGCCATCAGTGGGGGCCTTACCGAGCAGTACTTC.

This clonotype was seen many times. As DNA, the CDR3 is TGTGCCAGCAGCTCCCCCGGAGTAGCGGGAGTTTACGAGCAGTACTTC. It codes for CASSSPGVAGVYEQYF. J is TRBJ2-7 and V is TRBV13, with TRBD2 matching 9 bases. Trimming cost V 4 bases and J 4 bases; bases outside gene matches: 11. Germline values: CDR1 PRHDT, CDR2 FYEKMQ (reference sequence). This CDR3 has 16 amino acids.

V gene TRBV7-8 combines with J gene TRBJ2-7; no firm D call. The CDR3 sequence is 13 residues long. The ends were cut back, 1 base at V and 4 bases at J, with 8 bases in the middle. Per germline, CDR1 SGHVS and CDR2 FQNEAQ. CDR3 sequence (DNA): TGTGCCAGCAGCTTAGGTTTGGTTTACGAGCAGTACTTC. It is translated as CASSLGLVYEQYF.

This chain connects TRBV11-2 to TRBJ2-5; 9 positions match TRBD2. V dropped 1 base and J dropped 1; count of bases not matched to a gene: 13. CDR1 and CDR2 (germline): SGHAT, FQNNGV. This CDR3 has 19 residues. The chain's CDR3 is CASSLGWTGTSRSQETQYF. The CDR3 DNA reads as TGTGCCAGCAGCTTAGGGTGGACCGGGACTAGCCGTTCCCAAGAGACCCAGTACTTC. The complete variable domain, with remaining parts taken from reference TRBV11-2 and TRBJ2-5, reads EAGVAQSPRYKIIEKRQSVAFWCNPISGHATLYWYQQILGQGPKLLIQFQNNGVVDDSQLPKDRFSAERLKGVDSTLKIQPAKLEDSAVYLCASSLGWTGTSRSQETQYFGPGTRLLVL.

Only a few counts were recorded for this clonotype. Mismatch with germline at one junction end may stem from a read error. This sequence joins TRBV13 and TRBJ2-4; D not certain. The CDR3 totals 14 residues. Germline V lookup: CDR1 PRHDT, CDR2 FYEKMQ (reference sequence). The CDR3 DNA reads TGTGCCAGCAGCTCCAGAGTAGCCAAAAACACTCAGTACTTC. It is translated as CASSSRVAKNTQYF.

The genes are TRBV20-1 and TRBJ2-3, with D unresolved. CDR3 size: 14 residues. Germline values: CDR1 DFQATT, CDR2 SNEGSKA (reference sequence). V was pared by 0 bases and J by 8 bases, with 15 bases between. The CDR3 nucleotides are TGCAGTGCTAGAGATGACCCGTCATGGGGTACGCAGTATTTT. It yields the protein CSARDDPSWGTQYF.